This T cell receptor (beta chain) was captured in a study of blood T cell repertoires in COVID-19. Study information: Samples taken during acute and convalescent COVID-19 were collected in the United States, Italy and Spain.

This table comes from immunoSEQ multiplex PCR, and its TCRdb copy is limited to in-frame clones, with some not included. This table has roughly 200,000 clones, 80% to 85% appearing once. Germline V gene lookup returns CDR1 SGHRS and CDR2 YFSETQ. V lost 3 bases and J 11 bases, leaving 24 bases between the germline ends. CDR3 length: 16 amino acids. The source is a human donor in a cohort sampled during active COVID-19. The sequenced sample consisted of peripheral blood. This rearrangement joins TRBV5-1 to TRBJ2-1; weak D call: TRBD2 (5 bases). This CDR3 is CASSSSVEDFSNQQFF. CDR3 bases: TGCGCCAGCAGCTCCTCCGTTGAGGACTTCTCGAATCAGCAGTTCTTC.